This T cell receptor beta chain originates from a study of pediatric ulcerative colitis (dated by TCRdb to about 2019). General notes on the study: Pancolitis was present in over 5 ulcerative colitis patients and left-sided colitis in two, and histology consistent with ulcerative colitis was found in all of these patients. From under ten newly diagnosed, treatment-naive pediatric ulcerative colitis patients and a few non-IBD control children, paired blood and rectal samples were collected. The Pediatric Ulcerative Colitis Activity Index classified a couple of patients as having mild disease, several as having moderate disease and three as having acute severe colitis. General conclusions and limits of the study: Two rectal CDR3 clonotypes were detected in all ulcerative colitis patients and were not detected in any of the controls. Controls, mild-moderate and acute severe colitis patients were separated by rectal repertoire features, and reduced rectal diversity due to clonal expansions was observed in acute severe colitis. Because the repertoires came from total lymphocyte DNA, rare subsets such as regulatory T cells may have patterns that are not reflected. A couple of patients' blood samples yielded substantially fewer templates for technical reasons and were excluded from blood-rectal overlap analysis. Compared with controls, ulcerative colitis patients showed significantly higher autologous blood-rectal clonal overlap, a finding that suggests increased T cell trafficking to inflamed tissue. The healthy control group was small, with only a few individuals.

Through the immunoSEQ TRB Survey service, multiplex V and J primers were used to amplify rearranged CDR3 beta regions from genomic DNA. Survey-level sequencing depth of up to 500,000 reads per sample was used to keep depth equal across samples. The libraries were purified and pooled, then sequenced using Illumina technology. The paper's processing steps were these. immunoSEQ online tools were used for productive clonality, sample overlap, pairwise scatters, CDR3 beta length, V/D/J gene usage and productiveness. Calculated diversity was defined as the number of unique rearrangements divided by total templates, multiplied by 100, and Shannon and Simpson indices were computed as well. For principal component analysis, Z-score normalized data were analyzed with the R prcomp function and the ggbiplot package. Morisita's index was used to quantify the clonal overlap between blood and rectum within each subject. Imported from immuneACCESS, the table was reduced by TCRdb to in-frame sequences with V and J called. These copies leave out some clones; in studies compared against another copy, an unresolved V gene accounts for under half, and the cause of the remainder is not known. V and J calls and clone size are copied from that table; D and trimming were computed from the DNA. This sample lists around 68,000 clones; 77% were detected once. Roughly 5.2% of the sample belongs to the ten largest clones.

This clone was picked up one time. What this receptor recognizes is not known. No base quality information exists; no much larger clone differs at one position. The CDR3 runs 16 amino acids, cysteine and phenylalanine included. CDR3 DNA is the only sequence kept; it has 48 bases, read in frame from the first base. The germline V gene encodes CDR1 MGHDK and CDR2 SYGVNS. The trim is 2 bases for V and 4 bases for J, with a gap of 15 bases between the germline ends. Before the diagnostic colonoscopy, none of the ulcerative colitis patients had been given any immunosuppressive medication. A blood sample was drawn at the time of the colonoscopy. The Wizard kit (Promega) was used to extract genomic DNA from both blood and intestinal samples.

Sequencing was done on a sample of blood. The rearrangement combines TRBV25-1 with TRBJ2-1, with TRBD1 perhaps the D gene, on 6 matching bases. The sequence derives from a boy younger than 18 with moderate ulcerative colitis. The CDR3 here reads CASSEAGQGLYNEQFF. In nucleotide form, the sequence is TGTGCCAGCAGTGAAGCAGGTCAGGGGTTATACAATGAGCAGTTCTTC.